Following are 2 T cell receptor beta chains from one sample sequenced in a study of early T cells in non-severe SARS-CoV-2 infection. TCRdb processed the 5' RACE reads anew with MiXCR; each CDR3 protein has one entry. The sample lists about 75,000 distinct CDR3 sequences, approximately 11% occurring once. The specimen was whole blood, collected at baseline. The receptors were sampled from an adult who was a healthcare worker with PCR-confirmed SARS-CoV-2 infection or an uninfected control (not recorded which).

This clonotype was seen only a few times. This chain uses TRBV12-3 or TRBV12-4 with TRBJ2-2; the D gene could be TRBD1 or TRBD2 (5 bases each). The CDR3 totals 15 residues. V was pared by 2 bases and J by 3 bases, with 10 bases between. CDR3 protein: CASSLWGTDTGELFF. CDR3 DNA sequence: TGTGCCAGCAGTTTATGGGGGACGGACACCGGGGAGCTGTTTTTT.

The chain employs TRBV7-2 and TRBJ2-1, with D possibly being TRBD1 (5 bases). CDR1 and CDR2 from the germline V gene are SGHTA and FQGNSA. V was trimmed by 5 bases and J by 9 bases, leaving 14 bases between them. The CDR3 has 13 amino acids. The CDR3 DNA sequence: TGTGCCAGCAGCCTAATTTACAGGAGTGAGCAGTTCTTC. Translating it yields CASSLIYRSEQFF.